A selection of T cell receptor beta chains follows, all from one sample in a study of cytomegalovirus exposure and HLA in healthy donors. Sequenced by immunoSEQ multiplex PCR; TCRdb stores in-frame clones only, minus some. Counted here are 150,000 to 200,000 clones, around 76% occurring once; the ten biggest clones make up roughly 7.1%. The sequencing input was PBMCs. These TCRs come from a man between 35 and 55 years old in good health and CMV-seropositive. CDR3s include the opening cysteine and the closing phenylalanine or tryptophan. Each record gives: clone size, J gene, D gene, V gene, CDR3 length, CDR3 DNA, CDR3 protein. The D gene is left open where the match is weak. Only part of the rows carry a size: once, few, many, or a class if the clone is expanded.

few TRBJ1-4 TRBD1 TRBV25-1 15 TGTGCCAGCAGTGGAAACAGGGGTGCTAATGAAAAACTGTTTTTT CASSGNRGANEKLFF
- TRBJ1-1 - TRBV6-5 15 TGTGCCAGCAGTTACTCGATAGGGGTTAACACTGAAGCTTTCTTT CASSYSIGVNTEAFF
- TRBJ1-5 - TRBV10-2 15 TGCGCCAGCAGCGCAACCGGGACACCAGAGCAGCCCCAGCATTTT CASSATGTPEQPQHF
- TRBJ1-1 - TRBV6-5 13 TGTGCCAGCAGACCCGGACAGACGGGGGAAGCTTTCTTT CASRPGQTGEAFF
- TRBJ2-7 - TRBV7-2 12 TGTGCCAGCAGCGTCAGCTCCTACGAGCAGTACTTC CASSVSSYEQYF
few TRBJ1-1 TRBD1 TRBV6-1 16 TGTGCCAGCAGTGAAACGTTAGGGGGCTGGGGCGCTGAAGCTTTCTTT CASSETLGGWGAEAFF
- TRBJ2-1 TRBD1 TRBV9 14 TGTGCCAGCAGCGTTGGGACAGGGGGCACTGAGCAGTTCTTC CASSVGTGGTEQFF
- TRBJ1-1 - TRBV5-1 18 TGCGCCAGCAGCTTGGACTCCCCAGGGAAAACATTAGCCACTGAAGCTTTCTTT CASSLDSPGKTLATEAFF
few TRBJ1-1 TRBD1 TRBV5-6 15 TGTGCCAGCAGCGAAACAGGGGCTTGGAACACTGAAGCTTTCTTT CASSETGAWNTEAFF
- TRBJ1-2 - TRBV7-9 13 TGTGCCAGCAGCTTAGTTAGCGGCTATGGCTACACCTTC CASSLVSGYGYTF
- TRBJ2-7 TRBD1 TRBV27 14 TGTGCCAGTGAGGACCGGACAGGGTTGTACGAGCAGTACTTC CASEDRTGLYEQYF
- TRBJ1-3 TRBD1 TRBV10-3 14 TGTGCCATCAGTGACAGCAGGGGGCGTTACACCATATATTTT CAISDSRGRYTIYF
- TRBJ1-2 TRBD1 TRBV11-2 17 TGTGCCAGCAGCTTAATCAAGGACAGGGGTTCTAACTATGGCTACACCTTC CASSLIKDRGSNYGYTF
- TRBJ1-1 - TRBV4-3 13 TGCGCCAGCAGCCAAGATGGGAGCACTGAAGCTTTCTTT CASSQDGSTEAFF
- TRBJ2-1 - TRBV7-8 16 TGTGCCAGCAGCTTAAGGGGTCAGGCATCCTACAATGAGCAGTTCTTC CASSLRGQASYNEQFF
- TRBJ1-2 - TRBV5-1 12 TGCGCCAGCAGCTCCAAAGCAGGTGGCTACACCTTC CASSSKAGGYTF
- TRBJ1-2 - TRBV7-9 13 TGTGCCAGCAGCTTGGAGGGCACCTATGGCTACACCTTC CASSLEGTYGYTF
- TRBJ2-3 TRBD1 TRBV28 18 TGTGCCAGCAGTTTAGAAATGACAGGGGGCGGGTTCACAGATACGCAGTATTTT CASSLEMTGGGFTDTQYF
once TRBJ2-1 TRBD2 TRBV7-8 16 TGTGCCAGCAGCTTAGAAATCGGGGGGTACTACAATGAGCAGTTCTTC CASSLEIGGYYNEQFF
- TRBJ2-3 TRBD2 TRBV10-3 16 TGTGCCATCAGTGAGCCGGCTAGCGGCAGCACAGATACGCAGTATTTT CAISEPASGSTDTQYF
- TRBJ1-5 TRBD1 TRBV15 13 TGTGCCACCAGGGGACAGCGCAATCAGCCCCAGCATTTT CATRGQRNQPQHF
- TRBJ1-6 - TRBV6-1 12 TGTGCCAGCAGTGGCCGGACAATCACCCTCCACTTT CASSGRTITLHF
- TRBJ1-2 - TRBV4-1 16 TGCGCCAGCAGCCCCTCCGAGGGGAGGGGCCTCTATGGCTACACCTTC CASSPSEGRGLYGYTF
- TRBJ1-3 TRBD1 TRBV29-1 13 TGCAGCGTTGGGACAGGGGCGGAAAACACCATATATTTT CSVGTGAENTIYF
few TRBJ1-2 - TRBV27 13 TGTGCCAGCAGTTTATCAGGGGTCTATGGCTACACCTTC CASSLSGVYGYTF
- TRBJ2-2 TRBD1 TRBV9 16 TGTGCCAGCAGCGTAAGGGGAGCAGGGGGCACCGGGGAGCTGTTTTTT CASSVRGAGGTGELFF
- TRBJ2-1 TRBD2 TRBV7-2 15 TGTGCCAGCAGCTTAGACTCGGGGGGGCGCCTAGAGCAGTTCTTC CASSLDSGGRLEQFF
- TRBJ2-7 TRBD2 TRBV4-1 16 TGCGCCAGTAGCCACCTTAGCGGGGGGCCCTCCTACGAGCAGTACTTC CASSHLSGGPSYEQYF
- TRBJ2-1 TRBD1 TRBV18 15 TGTGCCAGCTCACGCGGCGGGACAGGGATGGATGAGCAGTTCTTC CASSRGGTGMDEQFF
- TRBJ2-1 TRBD2 TRBV7-2 17 TGTGCCAGCAGCCTACTGGGACTAGCGGGGGACTCCAATGAGCAGTTCTTC CASSLLGLAGDSNEQFF
- TRBJ2-1 TRBD2 TRBV7-2 19 TGTGCCAGCAGCTTCACCCTAGCGGGGGTCCAGAGCTCCTACAATGAGCAGTTCTTC CASSFTLAGVQSSYNEQFF
once TRBJ2-5 - TRBV9 16 TGTGCCAGCAGCGTAGGAGGGGGACTAAGCCAAGAGACCCAGTACTTC CASSVGGGLSQETQYF
- TRBJ1-6 TRBD1 TRBV19 15 TGTGCCAGTACCCGACAGGGGAGATATAATTCACCCCTCCACTTT CASTRQGRYNSPLHF
- TRBJ2-1 TRBD1 TRBV10-2 12 TGCGCCAGCAATCGACAGGGTGATGAGCAGTTCTTC CASNRQGDEQFF
once TRBJ1-5 TRBD1 TRBV27 15 TGTGCCAGCAGTTTATCGAACAGGGGTAGCCAGCCCCAGCATTTT CASSLSNRGSQPQHF
- TRBJ1-1 TRBD1 TRBV2 14 TGTGCCAGCTGCAACAGGGGCGGGAACACTGAAGCTTTCTTT CASCNRGGNTEAFF
- TRBJ1-2 - TRBV7-2 14 TGTGCCAGCAGCTCAGGATCAAATCACTATGGCTACACCTTC CASSSGSNHYGYTF
- TRBJ2-3 TRBD2 TRBV7-3 15 TGTGCCAGCAGCACCGGGACTAGCGGTAGAGATACGCAGTATTTT CASSTGTSGRDTQYF
- TRBJ2-5 - TRBV6-5 12 TGTGCCAGCAGTTACTCAGGGGGGACCCAGTACTTC CASSYSGGTQYF
- TRBJ2-5 - TRBV29-1 14 TGCAGCGTTGGGGCCCTAAGTTATGAGGAGACCCAGTACTTC CSVGALSYEETQYF
few TRBJ2-7 TRBD1 TRBV10-3 14 TGTGCCACCGTCGACCGGGACAGGGAGCACGAGCAGTACTTC CATVDRDREHEQYF
- TRBJ2-7 TRBD1 TRBV6-5 15 TGTGCCAGCAGTCCCACTCCGGGACAGGGTTACGAGCAGTACTTC CASSPTPGQGYEQYF
- TRBJ1-2 - TRBV10-3 13 TGTGCCATCAGAGGGGTTCTCTCCTATGGCTACACCTTC CAIRGVLSYGYTF
once TRBJ1-1 TRBD1 TRBV15 16 TGTGCCACCAGCAGACTCAGGGGGCAGGGGAACACTGAAGCTTTCTTT CATSRLRGQGNTEAFF
- TRBJ2-3 - TRBV5-1 14 TGCGCCAGCAGCTTGGCCCCAGGGGCAGATATGCAGTATTTT CASSLAPGADMQYF